This entry describes one T cell receptor (beta chain). Using immunoSEQ multiplex PCR, the repertoire was profiled, and TCRdb retains in-frame clones only, with some absent. The sample records 95,000 to 110,000 clones, about four fifths being singletons. The data belong to a study of blood T cell repertoires in COVID-19. Overall study: Acute-phase and convalescent COVID-19 samples originated in the United States, Italy and Spain. PBMCs, B-cell-depleted T cells, or T cells were the source of the cDNA or gDNA that made up the material.

This CDR3 is 15 amino acids long. After removal of 1 base from V and 5 bases from J, the junction contained 3 bases not matched to a gene. Per germline, CDR1 LNHDA and CDR2 SQIVND (reference sequence). The rearrangement joins TRBV19 to TRBJ2-1; 9 bases map to TRBD2. The origin of this receptor is an elderly woman with active or convalescent COVID-19. The sample consisted of peripheral blood. The CDR3 DNA reads as TGTGCCAGTAGTATAGTAGCGGGGGATAACAATGAGCAGTTCTTC. Translated: CASSIVAGDNNEQFF.